What follows is one TCR beta chain and its context. As yet, its antigen is unknown. Given a much more abundant clone one base away, this may be a read error. General study points: Tumor memory CD4+ T cell TCR gene usage was found to cluster with blood and lymph node memory CD4+ cells and with lymph node naive CD4+ cells. Tumor Tregs overlapped most with tumor, then blood, naive CD4+ cells.

Treg sorting used a CD4+CD25+CD127-/low gate. After constant-region reverse-primer amplification, full-length variable regions underwent semi-nested PCR with Nested Universal Primer A. From the 5' RACE reads, TCRdb called clonotypes with MiXCR, one entry per CDR3 protein. The data show 11,000 or so distinct CDR3 sequences, over 25% seen once. This TCR was recovered from a female donor with breast cancer. Specimen: Tregs sorted from a lymph node.

The CDR3 loop is CASRDPTRSYGYAF. CDR3 nucleotide sequence: TGTGCCAGCAGGGATCCGACGAGGTCCTATGGCTACGCCTTC. The chain employs TRBV2 and TRBJ1-2, with D unclear. CDR3 length: 14 amino acids. CDR1 and CDR2 from the germline V gene are SNHLY and FYNNEI.